These 22 T cell receptor beta chains were all obtained from the same sample, sequenced in a study of cytomegalovirus exposure and HLA in healthy donors. PCR was performed using 60 Vbeta and 13 Jbeta primers. The method was immunoSEQ multiplex PCR; TCRdb's version includes in-frame clones alone and lacks a portion of them. The sample has tens of thousands of clones, roughly 80% seen once; the top ten hold about 1.1%. The source material was PBMCs. All receptors come from a male donor in good health and CMV-seronegative.

The rearrangement joins TRBV7-2 to TRBJ2-5, with TRBD2 matching 7 bases. The CDR3 is made up of 14 amino acids. V gave up 1 base and J gave up 4 bases; unmatched junction bases: 3. Germline lookup yields CDR1 SGHTA and CDR2 FQGNSA. The CDR3, as DNA: TGTGCCAGCAGCTTAGAGGGAGGGGCAGAGACCCAGTACTTC. Translation gives CASSLEGGAETQYF.

The rearrangement links TRBV11-2 to TRBJ2-7; 9 bases align to TRBD2. The germline V gene encodes CDR1 SGHAT and CDR2 FQNNGV. V was pared by 5 bases and J by 7 bases, with 6 bases of the junction left unmatched. This CDR3 region has 13 residues. CDR3 sequence reads: CASSPSGGWEQYF. CDR3 in DNA: TGTGCCAGCAGCCCCAGCGGGGGGTGGGAGCAGTACTTC.

CDR3 DNA: TGCGCCAGCAGCCATACAGGGAAAGTGAACACTGAAGCTTTCTTT. Translation: CASSHTGKVNTEAFF. The rearrangement uses TRBV4-1 and TRBJ1-1; D might be TRBD1 (6 bases). CDR1 is MGHRA, CDR2 YSYEKL, per germline. V was pared by 3 bases and J by 0 bases, with 11 bases between. The CDR3 is 15 amino acids.

The chain joins TRBV6-1 to TRBJ2-1, with TRBD1 matching 8 bases. The germline V gene has CDR1 MNHNS and CDR2 SASEGT. The CDR3 spans 15 residues. V was pared by 7 bases and J by 2 bases, with 7 bases of the junction left unmatched. CDR3 sequence (DNA): TGTGCCAGCATTGTAGAGACAGGGGCCTACAATGAGCAGTTCTTC. Its protein product is CASIVETGAYNEQFF.

The chain joins TRBV20-1 to TRBJ1-4; no clear D gene. Germline CDR1 and CDR2: DFQATT and SNEGSKA (reference sequence). V gave up 5 bases and J gave up 15 bases, with 16 bases separating them. The CDR3 contains 11 residues. The CDR3 loop reads CSAQRMRSVFF. In nucleotides, the CDR3 is TGCAGTGCTCAAAGGATGAGGAGTGTGTTTTTT.

This chain joins TRBV5-6 and TRBJ1-1; a weak D match, TRBD1 (6 bases). The CDR3 extends over 13 amino acids. V was cut by 4 bases and J by 1 base, with 8 bases left in between. Germline V lookup: CDR1 SGHDT, CDR2 YYEEEE. The CDR3 sequence is CASSRDKNTEAFF. CDR3 in DNA: TGTGCCAGCAGCCGGGACAAGAACACTGAAGCTTTCTTT.

Note on this clone: A junction boundary mismatches the germline segment, possibly from a read error. J is TRBJ1-5 and V is TRBV5-6; D may be TRBD1 (6 bases). Germline V CDR1 and CDR2: SGHDT, YYEEEE. The length of the CDR3 is 18 residues. The CDR3 coding sequence is TGTGCCAGCAGCTTGGCCCGGCGGGGGGCATATAGCAATCAGCCCCAGAATTTT. As protein: CASSLARRGAYSNQPQNF. The full variable domain, in which reference TRBV5-6 and TRBJ1-5 provide the parts outside the CDR3, is DAGVTQSPTHLIKTRGQQVTLRCSPKSGHDTVSWYQQALGQGPQFIFQYYEEEERQRGNFPDRFSGHQFPNYSSELNVNALLLGDSALYLCASSLARRGAYSNQPQNFGDGTRLSIL.

V gene TRBV6-1 combines with J gene TRBJ2-1, with TRBD2 matching 12 bases. CDR1 and CDR2 from the germline V gene are MNHNS and SASEGT. The CDR3 runs 14 residues. V was pared by 6 bases and J by 8 bases, with 5 bases of the junction left unmatched. CDR3 sequence reads: CASSSSGRAYEQFF. The CDR3 nucleotides read TGTGCCAGCAGCTCTAGCGGGAGGGCCTATGAGCAGTTCTTC.

This chain connects TRBV5-1 to TRBJ1-4, with TRBD1 identical over 8 bases. Germline values: CDR1 SGHRS, CDR2 YFSETQ. CDR3 length: 16 residues. Germline trimming cut 2 bases from V and 7 bases from J; bases unmatched to any gene: 10. This CDR3 is CASSLGTGPLSEKLFF. DNA of the CDR3: TGCGCCAGCAGCTTAGGGACAGGACCGCTAAGTGAAAAACTGTTTTTT.

The chain has TRBV28 and TRBJ2-7; D is unresolved. The V and J ends lost 5 bases and 7 bases respectively, with 12 bases between them. The CDR3 is made up of 12 amino acids. In germline, CDR1 is MDHEN, CDR2 SYDVKM. The CDR3 loop is CASSIPIREQYF. CDR3 in DNA: TGTGCCAGCAGTATCCCTATTCGGGAGCAGTACTTC.

The V call is TRBV30, the J call TRBJ2-7; D is uncertain. Germline assignment: CDR1 GTSNPN and CDR2 SVGIG (reference sequence). Trimming left V 2 bases short and J 3 bases short, with 14 bases between. The CDR3 has 14 amino acids. DNA for the CDR3: TGTGCCTGGAGTATAAGCCAGGTGAGCTACGAGCAGTACTTC. Encoded protein: CAWSISQVSYEQYF.

The rearrangement links TRBV5-4 to TRBJ1-2; TRBD1 matches 9 bases. The CDR3 runs 14 residues. The junction had 6 bases not matched to a gene; V was cut back by 3 bases and J by 6 bases. Looked up from germline, CDR1 is SGHNT and CDR2 is YYREEE (reference sequence). The CDR3 loop reads CASSSGTGYDGYTF. The DNA of the CDR3 is TGTGCCAGCAGCTCCGGGACAGGGTATGATGGCTACACCTTC.

V usage is TRBV15 and J usage is TRBJ1-2; 7 bases are shared with TRBD1. CDR1 is LNHNV and CDR2 is YYDKDF in the germline V gene (reference sequence). The CDR3 consists of 13 residues. Losses at the gene ends were 0 bases for V and 8 bases for J; bases not matched to a gene: 3. CDR3 sequence reads: CATSREEGAGYTF. The CDR3 DNA is TGTGCCACCAGCAGAGAAGAGGGGGCGGGCTACACCTTC.

V and J are TRBV27 and TRBJ1-2, with D possibly TRBD1 on 5 matching bases. Trimming stripped 3 bases from V and 2 bases from J, with 16 bases between. The CDR3 consists of 16 residues. Germline assignment: CDR1 MNHEY and CDR2 SMNVEV (reference sequence). CDR3 in DNA: TGTGCCAGCAGTTTTTTCCTGGGGGGTGAAAACTATGGCTACACCTTC. Amino acids: CASSFFLGGENYGYTF.

The rearrangement links TRBV2 to TRBJ2-5; TRBD1 is a possible D gene (6 bases). V was cut by 6 bases and J by 3 bases, with 17 bases left in between. The CDR3 has 15 residues. Germline lookup yields CDR1 SNHLY and CDR2 FYNNEI. In nucleotides, the CDR3 is TGTGCCAGCAGACTCCCCCCGGGACAAAAAGAGACCCAGTACTTC. It yields the protein CASRLPPGQKETQYF.

The chain joins TRBV14 to TRBJ2-5; a possible D gene is TRBD1 (5 bases). This CDR3 has 12 amino acids. Trimming removed 7 bases from V and 4 bases from J, with 10 bases in between. Per the germline V gene, CDR1 is SGHDN and CDR2 is FVKESK. The CDR3 nucleotides are TGTGCCAGCAATAGGGGTGGAGAGACCCAGTACTTC. Translated: CASNRGGETQYF.

The V call is TRBV28, the J call TRBJ1-5; D ambiguous. The CDR3 is 13 residues long. Germline V CDR1 and CDR2: MDHEN, SYDVKM. Trimming took off 1 base at V and 6 bases at J, with 7 bases between the two ends. The CDR3 protein is CASSLSSSQPQHF. Written as DNA, the CDR3 is TGTGCCAGCAGTTTATCCAGTTCTCAGCCCCAGCATTTT.

This chain uses TRBV5-6 with TRBJ2-3, with 8 bases identical to TRBD2. Germline lookup yields CDR1 SGHDT and CDR2 YYEEEE. The trim removed 4 bases at V and 4 bases at J, leaving 11 bases unmatched. The CDR3 has 16 residues. The CDR3 region has the DNA TGTGCCAGCAGCCCCGCCGGGGGGGGAAGATCAGATACGCAGTATTTT. This translates into CASSPAGGGRSDTQYF.

The V call is TRBV5-1, the J call TRBJ2-7; 7 bases agree with TRBD1. CDR1 and CDR2 (germline): SGHRS, YFSETQ. CDR3 length: 15 amino acids. After removal of 0 bases from V and 1 base from J, the junction contained 4 bases not matched to a gene. This chain's CDR3 is CASSLGRGFSYEQYF. CDR3 nucleotide sequence: TGCGCCAGCAGCTTGGGCAGGGGGTTTTCCTACGAGCAGTACTTC.

The V gene is TRBV5-1, the J gene TRBJ2-7; D not resolved. This CDR3 is built from 13 residues. V was clipped by 5 bases and J by 6 bases, with 15 bases between them. The V gene's germline CDR1 is SGHRS and CDR2 YFSETQ. The CDR3 protein is CASRWLVESEQYF. CDR3 nucleotides: TGCGCCAGCAGATGGCTAGTGGAAAGCGAGCAGTACTTC.

The gene calls are TRBV5-1 and TRBJ2-7; 9 bases are a match to TRBD2. Germline V CDR1 and CDR2: SGHRS, YFSETQ. The CDR3 spans 14 residues. Trimming took 4 bases from V and 2 from J; bases not matched to a gene: 4. CDR3 amino acids: CASSLGTSPYEQYF. As DNA, the CDR3 is TGCGCCAGCAGCCTCGGGACTAGCCCCTACGAGCAGTACTTC. The full variable domain, rest sourced from reference TRBV5-1 and TRBJ2-7, is KAGVTQTPRYLIKTRGQQVTLSCSPISGHRSVSWYQQTPGQGLQFLFEYFSETQRNKGNFPGRFSGRQFSNSRSEMNVSTLELGDSALYLCASSLGTSPYEQYFGPGTRLTVT.

The chain links TRBV6-5 to TRBJ1-6; 8 nucleotides line up with TRBD1. The germline gives CDR1 MNHEY, CDR2 SVGAGI. After removal of 8 bases from V and 9 bases from J, the junction contained 9 bases not matched to a gene. The CDR3 consists of 14 residues. CDR3 loop: CASGQGFESSPLHF. The CDR3 DNA is TGTGCCAGCGGACAGGGTTTTGAGAGTTCACCCCTCCACTTT.